This T cell receptor beta chain stems from a study of identical twins. Study observations and caveats: A lower insertion count was a feature of abundant cord blood beta clonotypes, with no such feature in memory repertoires.

TCRdb called the 5' RACE reads again in MiXCR, with one record for every CDR3 protein. The sample holds about 550,000 distinct CDR3 sequences, around 24% seen once. Trimming left V 6 bases short and J 0 bases short, with 13 bases between. The CDR3 is 15 amino acids. Worth noting for this clonotype: The antigen remains unidentified.

This sample also appeared in a second study, on yellow fever vaccine responses in identical twins.

The genes are TRBV12-3 or TRBV12-4 and TRBJ2-3, with D maybe TRBD1 (5 bases). The sample taken for sequencing was CD4+ T cells sorted from blood. This clonotype originated in a woman aged 18 to 35 in good health. This CDR3 is CASRSDIASTDTQYF. The CDR3 nucleotides read TGTGCCAGCAGATCGGACATTGCTAGCACAGATACGCAGTATTTT.